The 21 T cell receptor beta chains listed next were all sequenced from one sample in a study of CD8 T cells in ankylosing spondylitis. Using its own MiXCR run on the 5' RACE reads, TCRdb lists one record per CDR3 protein. The sample yields approximately 100,000 distinct CDR3 sequences, over 6.5% seen once. Sequenced input: blood, either unsorted or a sorted T cell fraction (not recorded which). The receptors shown here come from a male donor with ankylosing spondylitis or in good health (not recorded which).

About this clonotype itself: An end of the junction does not agree with germline; a read error may underlie this. The chain is built from TRBV6-1 and TRBJ2-2, with TRBD1 identical over 7 bases. Per germline, CDR1 MNHNS and CDR2 SASEGT. The CDR3 is 16 amino acids. The CDR3, as DNA: TGTGCCGGCAGCCCCTTAGGGGGCGAGGACACCGGGGAGCTGTTTTTT. Translated: CAGSPLGGEDTGELFF.

This clonotype was detected ten times or more. The chain has TRBV6-2 or TRBV6-3 and TRBJ2-7; tentatively, D is TRBD1 or TRBD2 (6 bases each). The CDR3 runs to 15 residues. In germline, CDR1 is MNHEY, CDR2 SVGEGT. The V end was cut by 4 bases, the J end by 4 bases, with 17 bases between. CDR3: CASSSLGGEGYEQYF. The CDR3 nucleotides read TGTGCCAGCAGTTCCCTGGGGGGCGAAGGGTACGAGCAGTACTTC.

This clonotype was counted many times. This chain connects TRBV4-3 to TRBJ2-5; possible D gene TRBD1, 6 bases. Germline V gene lookup returns CDR1 LGHNA and CDR2 YSLEER. The V gene lost 0 bases and the J gene lost 5 bases, with 13 bases spanning the gap. There are 15 residues in the CDR3. CDR3 bases: TGCGCCAGCAGCCAAGACTGGGGGCTAAAGGAGACCCAGTACTTC. Residues: CASSQDWGLKETQYF.

Ten or more counts support this clonotype. This chain uses TRBV6-1 with TRBJ1-1, with D perhaps matching TRBD1 (5 bases). Germline CDR1 MNHNS, CDR2 SASEGT. Trimming took off 6 bases at V and 1 base at J, with 15 bases between the two ends. The CDR3 has 15 residues. CDR3 loop: CASSQVPQGNTEAFF. CDR3 sequence (DNA): TGTGCCAGCAGCCAGGTCCCCCAGGGGAACACTGAAGCTTTCTTT.

In its sample, this clonotype was seen a few times. J is TRBJ2-4 and V is TRBV6-2 or TRBV6-3, with D unclear. The germline CDR1 and CDR2 sequences are MNHEY and SVGEGT. Trimming left V 6 bases short and J 3 bases short, with 12 bases between. CDR3 length: 14 residues. CDR3 in DNA: TGTGCCAGCAGATTAGAGGATGGCAAAAACATTCAGTACTTC. It translates to CASRLEDGKNIQYF.

In its sample, this clonotype was seen many times. The chain links TRBV7-9 to TRBJ2-3; D may be TRBD2 (6 bases). Per germline, CDR1 SEHNR and CDR2 FQNEAQ (reference sequence). V lost 8 bases and J 4 bases, leaving 16 bases between the germline ends. CDR3 size: 14 residues. CDR3 nucleotide sequence: TGTGCCAGCGGTCGAGGACGCGGGGCAGATACGCAGTATTTT. As protein: CASGRGRGADTQYF.

This clonotype was recorded at least ten times. The V and J genes are TRBV12-3 or TRBV12-4 and TRBJ2-1; D unresolved. The V end was cut by 3 bases, the J end by 0 bases, with 12 bases between. The CDR3 has 16 amino acids. The CDR3 sequence: CASSFRRLSSYNEQFF. As DNA, the CDR3 is TGTGCCAGCAGTTTTCGACGGTTAAGCTCCTACAATGAGCAGTTCTTC.

Ten or more counts support this clonotype. The rearrangement links TRBV29-1 to TRBJ2-7; D is ambiguous. The germline V gene encodes CDR1 SQVTM and CDR2 ANQGSEA. V was pared by 5 bases and J by 6 bases, with 11 bases between. The CDR3 is made up of 11 amino acids. CDR3: CSVYNLVEQYF. The CDR3 nucleotides read TGCAGCGTTTACAACCTGGTCGAGCAGTACTTC.

In its sample, this clonotype was seen many times. The chain recombines TRBV5-1 with TRBJ2-3; TRBD2 might be the D (6 bases). The CDR3 consists of 15 residues. V gave up 2 bases and J gave up 4 bases, with 14 bases separating them. CDR1 and CDR2 (germline): SGHRS, YFSETQ. Here the CDR3 reads CASSFPSGGPDTQYF. The DNA for the CDR3 is TGCGCCAGCAGCTTCCCTAGTGGAGGGCCAGATACGCAGTATTTT.

This chain's CDR3 is CASSVDGGGTYNEQFF. CDR3 coding DNA: TGTGCCAGCAGCGTAGACGGCGGCGGGACATACAATGAGCAGTTCTTC. The chain carries TRBV9 and TRBJ2-1; D tentatively fits TRBD1 or TRBD2 (6 bases each). This CDR3 contains 16 residues. Germline-derived CDR1 and CDR2 are SGDLS and YYNGEE. Trimming shortened V by 0 bases and J by 4 bases, and 14 bases separated the two germline ends.

This clonotype was found many times. This rearrangement joins TRBV30 to TRBJ2-2, with D unclear. The CDR3 runs to 12 residues. Deletions cut 2 bases from V and 8 bases from J, with 9 bases between. Germline values: CDR1 GTSNPN, CDR2 SVGIG (reference sequence). CDR3 protein: CAWSRKAGELFF. The DNA of the CDR3 is TGTGCCTGGAGTCGAAAAGCGGGGGAGCTGTTTTTT.

This clonotype was recorded only once. V usage is TRBV2 and J usage is TRBJ2-5; D perhaps matches TRBD2 (6 bases). V lost 6 bases to trimming and J lost 1 base, with 12 bases between them. Germline V lookup: CDR1 SNHLY, CDR2 FYNNEI. The CDR3 extends over 14 amino acids. Here the CDR3 reads CASSGGLSQETQYF. The CDR3 nucleotides are TGTGCCAGCAGCGGGGGACTCTCCCAAGAGACCCAGTACTTC.

This clonotype was detected ten times or more. This chain links TRBV4-3 with TRBJ1-5; D is uncertain. The CDR3 is made up of 17 amino acids. In germline, CDR1 is LGHNA, CDR2 YSLEER. V was pared by 0 bases and J by 2 bases, with 14 bases between. The CDR3 region has the DNA TGCGCCAGCAGCCAAGATCCGGCGGACGGGCGCAATCAGCCCCAGCATTTT. It translates to CASSQDPADGRNQPQHF.

This clonotype showed up many times. The chain links TRBV5-1 to TRBJ2-3; 12 positions agree with TRBD2. The CDR3 has 15 residues. Trimming took 3 bases from V and 5 from J; bases not matched to a gene: 4. Germline loops: CDR1 SGHRS, CDR2 YFSETQ. The CDR3 DNA reads TGCGCCAGCAGCTATCTAGCGGGAGGGGGAGATACGCAGTATTTT. Translated: CASSYLAGGGDTQYF.

The table lists this clonotype with many counts. The V call is TRBV7-2, the J call TRBJ1-5, with 9 nucleotides matching TRBD1. Trimming took 5 bases from V and 1 from J; bases not matched to a gene: 6. The CDR3 has 16 amino acids. CDR1 SGHTA and CDR2 FQGNSA come from the germline V gene. This CDR3 is CASSVQGAGSNQPQHF. CDR3 coding DNA: TGTGCCAGCAGCGTACAGGGGGCTGGGAGCAATCAGCCCCAGCATTTT. Together with reference TRBV7-2 and TRBJ1-5, the CDR3 gives the full variable domain: GAGVSQSPSNKVTEKGKDVELRCDPISGHTALYWYRQSLGQGLEFLIYFQGNSAPDKSGLPSDRFSAERTGGSVSTLTIQRTQQEDSAVYLCASSVQGAGSNQPQHFGDGTRLSIL.

Many counts were recorded for this clonotype. The rearrangement joins TRBV7-9 to TRBJ2-7, with no clear D. This CDR3 region has 13 residues. Germline V gives CDR1 SEHNR, CDR2 FQNEAQ (reference sequence). Trimming shortened V by 2 bases and J by 3 bases, and 8 bases separated the two germline ends. CDR3 nucleotide sequence: TGTGCCAGCAGCTTAACCTCCTTCTACGAGCAGTACTTC. This codes for CASSLTSFYEQYF.

Concerning this clonotype: A read error may be the cause here, since a much bigger clone is one base away. The V gene is TRBV12-3 or TRBV12-4, the J gene TRBJ2-1; D gene ambiguous. The CDR3 runs 15 residues. The germline V and J ends were trimmed by 4 bases and 6 bases, with 16 bases remaining between them. In DNA, the CDR3 is TGTGCCAGCAGTTCAGTCTCGTCGAGGTGCAATGAGCAGTTCTTC. Translation gives CASSSVSSRCNEQFF.

This clonotype showed up just a few times. This sequence joins TRBV5-4 and TRBJ1-2; no reliable D call. CDR1 is SGHNT, CDR2 YYREEE, per germline (reference sequence). The CDR3 spans 13 residues. Deletions cut 2 bases from V and 2 bases from J, with 7 bases between. Written as DNA, the CDR3 is TGTGCCAGCAGCTTCGACGGAAACTATGGCTACACCTTC. Translating it yields CASSFDGNYGYTF. Combining the CDR3 with reference TRBV5-4 and TRBJ1-2 gives the whole variable domain ETGVTQSPTHLIKTRGQQVTLRCSSQSGHNTVSWYQQALGQGPQFIFQYYREEENGRGNFPPRFSGLQFPNYSSELNVNALELDDSALYLCASSFDGNYGYTFGSGTRLTVV.

In regard to this clonotype: This could be a read error, since a much larger clone is one nucleotide away. CDR3 in DNA: TGTGCCAACAGCTTAGAGACAGGAAAACTAGAGCAGTACTTC. Residues: CANSLETGKLEQYF. This chain joins TRBV7-2 and TRBJ2-7, with D maybe TRBD1 (6 bases). This CDR3 region has 14 residues. Per the germline V gene, CDR1 is SGHTA and CDR2 is FQGNSA.

This clonotype was recorded once. A read error may explain this, as a much larger clone is one base away. V is TRBV5-6 and J is TRBJ2-7; D is unclear. The germline V gene has CDR1 SGHDT and CDR2 YYEEEE. Trimming removed 8 bases from V and 10 bases from J, with 22 bases in between. The CDR3 is made up of 13 amino acids. The CDR3 here is CARSLDLDRIQYF. The CDR3 DNA reads as TGTGCCAGGAGCCTGGACCTGGACCGGATCCAGTACTTC.

This clonotype was picked up a small number of times. The chain joins TRBV18 to TRBJ2-3, with 8 bases that match TRBD2. The CDR3 length is 17 residues. The germline V gene has CDR1 KGHSH and CDR2 LQKENI. Trimming took 6 bases from V and 3 from J; bases not matched to a gene: 14. The CDR3 protein is CASSPLTTGGPTDTQYF. The CDR3 bases are TGTGCCAGCTCCCCCCTGACGACGGGAGGGCCTACAGATACGCAGTATTTT.